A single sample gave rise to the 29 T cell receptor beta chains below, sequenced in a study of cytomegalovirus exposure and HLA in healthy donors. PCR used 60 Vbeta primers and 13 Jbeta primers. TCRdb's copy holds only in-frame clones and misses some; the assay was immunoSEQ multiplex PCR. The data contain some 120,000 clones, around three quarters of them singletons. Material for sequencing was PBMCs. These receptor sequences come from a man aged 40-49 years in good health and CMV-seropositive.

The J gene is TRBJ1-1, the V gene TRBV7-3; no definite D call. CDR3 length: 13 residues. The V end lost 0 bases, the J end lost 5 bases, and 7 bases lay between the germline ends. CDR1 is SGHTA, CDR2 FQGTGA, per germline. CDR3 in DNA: TGTGCCAGCAGCTTAACGGCGGGAACTGAAGCTTTCTTT. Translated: CASSLTAGTEAFF. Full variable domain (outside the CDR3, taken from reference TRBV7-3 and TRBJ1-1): GAGVSQTPSNKVTEKGKYVELRCDPISGHTALYWYRQSLGQGPEFLIYFQGTGAADDSGLPNDRFFAVRPEGSVSTLKIQRTERGDSAVYLCASSLTAGTEAFFGQGTRLTVV.

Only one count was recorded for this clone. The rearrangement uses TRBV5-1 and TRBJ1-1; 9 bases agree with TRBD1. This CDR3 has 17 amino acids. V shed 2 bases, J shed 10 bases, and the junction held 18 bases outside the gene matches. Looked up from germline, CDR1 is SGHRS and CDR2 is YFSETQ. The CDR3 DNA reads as TGCGCCAGCAGCTTTGGGACGGGAGGGGGACAGGGAAACGGAGCTTTCTTT. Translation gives CASSFGTGGGQGNGAFF.

CDR3 nucleotides: TGTGCCAGCAGCTTCGGCGGGGCTGAAGCTTTCTTT. Its translation is CASSFGGAEAFF. The rearrangement joins TRBV5-4 to TRBJ1-1; D remains ambiguous. The ends were cut back, 2 bases at V and 6 bases at J, with 8 bases in the middle. This CDR3 region has 12 residues. The germline V gene encodes CDR1 SGHNT and CDR2 YYREEE (reference sequence).

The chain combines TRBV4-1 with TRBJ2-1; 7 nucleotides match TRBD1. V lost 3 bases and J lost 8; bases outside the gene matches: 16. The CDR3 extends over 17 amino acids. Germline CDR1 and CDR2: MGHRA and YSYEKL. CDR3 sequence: CASSQRSVGTATDEQFF. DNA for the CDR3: TGCGCCAGCAGCCAGAGAAGCGTCGGGACAGCTACGGATGAGCAGTTCTTC.

This CDR3 reads CASSFGQNTDTQYF. The CDR3 DNA reads as TGTGCCAGCAGTTTTGGACAGAACACAGATACGCAGTATTTT. The V gene is TRBV27, the J gene TRBJ2-3; perhaps TRBD1 as D (6 bases). V lost 3 bases to trimming and J lost 2 bases, with 9 bases between them. The CDR3 spans 14 residues. CDR1 is MNHEY and CDR2 is SMNVEV in the germline V gene (reference sequence).

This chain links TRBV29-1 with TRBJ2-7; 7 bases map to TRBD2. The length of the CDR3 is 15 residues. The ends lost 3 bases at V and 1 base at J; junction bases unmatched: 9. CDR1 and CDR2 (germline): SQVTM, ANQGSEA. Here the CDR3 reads CSVDKGRGGSYEQYF. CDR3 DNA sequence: TGCAGCGTTGATAAAGGACGCGGGGGATCCTACGAGCAGTACTTC.

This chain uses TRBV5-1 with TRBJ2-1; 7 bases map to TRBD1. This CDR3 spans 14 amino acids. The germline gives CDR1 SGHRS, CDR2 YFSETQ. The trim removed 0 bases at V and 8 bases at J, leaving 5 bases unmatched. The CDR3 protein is CASSLGGRGYEQFF. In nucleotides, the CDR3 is TGCGCCAGCAGCTTGGGAGGCAGGGGGTATGAGCAGTTCTTC.

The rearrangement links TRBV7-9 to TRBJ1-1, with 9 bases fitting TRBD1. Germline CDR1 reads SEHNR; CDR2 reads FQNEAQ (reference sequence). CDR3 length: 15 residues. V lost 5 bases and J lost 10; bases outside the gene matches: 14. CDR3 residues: CASSPYGTGIDGAFF. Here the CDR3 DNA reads TGTGCCAGCAGCCCCTACGGGACAGGGATAGACGGAGCTTTCTTT.

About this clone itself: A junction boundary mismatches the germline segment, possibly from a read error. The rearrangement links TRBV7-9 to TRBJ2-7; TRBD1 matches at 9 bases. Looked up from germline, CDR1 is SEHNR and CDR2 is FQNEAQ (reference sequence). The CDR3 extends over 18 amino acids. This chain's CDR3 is CSSSPSGSRTGESYEQYF. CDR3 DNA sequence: TGTTCCAGCAGCCCTTCCGGTAGCAGGACAGGGGAGAGCTACGAGCAGTACTTC.

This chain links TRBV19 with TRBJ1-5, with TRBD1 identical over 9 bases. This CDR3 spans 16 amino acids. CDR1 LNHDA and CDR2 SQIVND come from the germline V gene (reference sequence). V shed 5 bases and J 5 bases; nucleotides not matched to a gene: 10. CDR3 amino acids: CASSQGQGRGDQPQHF. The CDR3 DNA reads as TGTGCCAGTAGTCAAGGACAGGGGAGAGGGGATCAGCCCCAGCATTTT. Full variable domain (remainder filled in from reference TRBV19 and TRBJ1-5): DGGITQSPKYLFRKEGQNVTLSCEQNLNHDAMYWYRQDPGQGLRLIYYSQIVNDFQKGDIAEGYSVSREKKESFPLTVTSAQKNPTAFYLCASSQGQGRGDQPQHFGDGTRLSIL.

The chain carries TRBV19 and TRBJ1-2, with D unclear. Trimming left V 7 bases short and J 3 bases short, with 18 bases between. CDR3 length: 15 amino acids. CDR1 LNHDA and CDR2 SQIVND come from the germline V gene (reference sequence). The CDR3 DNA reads TGTGCCAGTAAGCCAGGTGTCAGTCGTGACTATGGCTACACCTTC. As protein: CASKPGVSRDYGYTF.

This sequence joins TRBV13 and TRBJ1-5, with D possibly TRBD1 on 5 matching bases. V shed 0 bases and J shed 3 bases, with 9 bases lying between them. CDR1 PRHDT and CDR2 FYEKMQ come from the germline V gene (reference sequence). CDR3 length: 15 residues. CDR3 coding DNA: TGTGCCAGCAGCTTAGGCAGGGTCCCCAATCAGCCCCAGCATTTT. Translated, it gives CASSLGRVPNQPQHF. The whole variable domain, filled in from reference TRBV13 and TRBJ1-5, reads AAGVIQSPRHLIKEKRETATLKCYPIPRHDTVYWYQQGPGQDPQFLISFYEKMQSDKGSIPDRFSAQQFSDYHSELNMSSLELGDSALYFCASSLGRVPNQPQHFGDGTRLSIL.

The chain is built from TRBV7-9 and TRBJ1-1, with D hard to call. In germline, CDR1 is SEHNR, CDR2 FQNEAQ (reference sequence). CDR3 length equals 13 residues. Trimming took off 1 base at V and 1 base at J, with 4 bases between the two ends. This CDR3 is CASSLDRNTEAFF. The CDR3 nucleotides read TGTGCCAGCAGCTTAGACAGGAACACTGAAGCTTTCTTT.

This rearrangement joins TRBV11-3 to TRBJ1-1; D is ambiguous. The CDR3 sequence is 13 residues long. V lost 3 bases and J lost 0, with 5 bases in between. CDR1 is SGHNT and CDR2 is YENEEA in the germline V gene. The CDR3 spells CASSFQVNTEAFF. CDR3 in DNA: TGTGCCAGCAGCTTCCAGGTGAACACTGAAGCTTTCTTT.

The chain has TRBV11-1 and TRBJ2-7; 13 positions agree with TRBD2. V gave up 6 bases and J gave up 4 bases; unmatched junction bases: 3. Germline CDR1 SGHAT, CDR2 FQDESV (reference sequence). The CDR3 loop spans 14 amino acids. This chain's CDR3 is CASSRTSGGYEQYF. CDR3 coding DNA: TGTGCCAGCAGTAGGACTAGCGGGGGTTACGAGCAGTACTTC. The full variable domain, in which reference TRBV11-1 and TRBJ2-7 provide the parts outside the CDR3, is EAEVAQSPRYKITEKSQAVAFWCDPISGHATLYWYRQILGQGPELLVQFQDESVVDDSQLPKDRFSAERLKGVDSTLKIQPAELGDSAMYLCASSRTSGGYEQYFGPGTRLTVT.

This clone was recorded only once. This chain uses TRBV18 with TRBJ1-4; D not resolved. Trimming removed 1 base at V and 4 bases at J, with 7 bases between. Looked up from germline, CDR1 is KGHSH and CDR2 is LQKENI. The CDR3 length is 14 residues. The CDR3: CASSPQESNEKLFF. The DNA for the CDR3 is TGTGCCAGCTCACCACAGGAGAGTAATGAAAAACTGTTTTTT.

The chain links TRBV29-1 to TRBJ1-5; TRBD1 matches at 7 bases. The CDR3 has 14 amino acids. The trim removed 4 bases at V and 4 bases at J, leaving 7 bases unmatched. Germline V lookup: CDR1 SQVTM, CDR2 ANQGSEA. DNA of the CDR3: TGCAGCGTTGTAGCCGGGACAGAGAATCAGCCCCAGCATTTT. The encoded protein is CSVVAGTENQPQHF.

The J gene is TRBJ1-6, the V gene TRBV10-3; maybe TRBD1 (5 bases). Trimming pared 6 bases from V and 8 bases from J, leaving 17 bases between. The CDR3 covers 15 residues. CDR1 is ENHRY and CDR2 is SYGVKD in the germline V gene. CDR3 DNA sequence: TGTGCCATCAGGTCGGGGGTATGGTCCGATTCACCCCTCCACTTT. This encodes CAIRSGVWSDSPLHF.

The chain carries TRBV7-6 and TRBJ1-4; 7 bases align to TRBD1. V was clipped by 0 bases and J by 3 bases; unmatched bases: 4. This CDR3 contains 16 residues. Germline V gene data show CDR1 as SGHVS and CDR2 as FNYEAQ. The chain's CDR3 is CASSLAPGTANEKLFF. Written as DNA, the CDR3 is TGTGCCAGCAGCTTAGCCCCCGGGACAGCTAATGAAAAACTGTTTTTT.

In DNA form, the CDR3 reads TGTGCCAGCAGCGTAGGCGGGGGTTTTGGCTACACCTTC. Translation gives CASSVGGGFGYTF. The chain has TRBV9 and TRBJ1-2, with a possible D match to TRBD1 (5 bases). CDR3 length: 13 residues. Germline values: CDR1 SGDLS, CDR2 YYNGEE. The V and J ends lost 0 bases and 7 bases respectively, with 10 bases between them.

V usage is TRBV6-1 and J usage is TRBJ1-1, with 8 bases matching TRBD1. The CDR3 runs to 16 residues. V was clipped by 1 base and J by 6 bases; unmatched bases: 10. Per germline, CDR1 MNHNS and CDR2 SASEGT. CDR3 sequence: CASSEVDRGGSAEAFF. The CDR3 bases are TGTGCCAGCAGTGAAGTCGACAGGGGTGGGAGCGCTGAAGCTTTCTTT.

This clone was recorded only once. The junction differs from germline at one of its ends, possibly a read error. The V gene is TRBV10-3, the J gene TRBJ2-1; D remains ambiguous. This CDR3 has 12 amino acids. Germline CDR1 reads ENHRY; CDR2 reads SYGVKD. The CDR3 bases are TGTGCCATCAGTGAGACCTATAATGAGCAGTTCTTC. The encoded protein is CAISETYNEQFF.

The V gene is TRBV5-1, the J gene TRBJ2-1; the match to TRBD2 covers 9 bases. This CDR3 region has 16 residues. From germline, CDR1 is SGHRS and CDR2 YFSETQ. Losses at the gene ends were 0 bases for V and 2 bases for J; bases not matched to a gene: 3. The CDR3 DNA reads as TGCGCCAGCAGCTTGGCCAGCGGGGGGACCTACAATGAGCAGTTCTTC. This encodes CASSLASGGTYNEQFF.

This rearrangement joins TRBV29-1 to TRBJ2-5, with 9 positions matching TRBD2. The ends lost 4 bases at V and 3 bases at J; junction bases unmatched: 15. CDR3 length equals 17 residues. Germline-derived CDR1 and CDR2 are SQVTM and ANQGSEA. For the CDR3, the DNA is TGCAGCGTTGTGGCTCGGGTAGCGGGGGACAGAAAAGAGACCCAGTACTTC. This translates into CSVVARVAGDRKETQYF.

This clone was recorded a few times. The CDR3 protein is CASVTGKEVGQYF. The CDR3 DNA is TGTGCCAGCGTAACAGGGAAGGAGGTCGGGCAGTACTTC. The chain has TRBV6-9 and TRBJ2-7; TRBD1 might be the D (6 bases). This CDR3 is built from 13 residues. V was clipped by 8 bases and J by 9 bases, with 20 bases between them. CDR1 is MNHGY and CDR2 is SVAAGI in the germline V gene.

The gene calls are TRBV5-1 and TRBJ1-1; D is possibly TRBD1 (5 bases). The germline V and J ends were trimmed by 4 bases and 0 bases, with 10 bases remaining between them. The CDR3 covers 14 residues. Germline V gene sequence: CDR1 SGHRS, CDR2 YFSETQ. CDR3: CASSAQGVNTEAFF. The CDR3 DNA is TGCGCCAGCAGCGCCCAAGGGGTGAACACTGAAGCTTTCTTT.

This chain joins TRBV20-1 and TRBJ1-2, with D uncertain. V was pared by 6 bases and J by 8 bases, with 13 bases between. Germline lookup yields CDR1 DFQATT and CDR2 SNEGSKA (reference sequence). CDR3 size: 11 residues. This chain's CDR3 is CSASEASGYTF. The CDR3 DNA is TGCAGTGCCTCCGAGGCGAGCGGCTACACCTTC.

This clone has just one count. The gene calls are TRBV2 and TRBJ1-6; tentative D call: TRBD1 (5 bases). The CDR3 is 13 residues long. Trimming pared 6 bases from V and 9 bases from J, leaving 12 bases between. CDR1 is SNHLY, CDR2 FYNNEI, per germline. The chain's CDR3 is CASSQDQGSPLHF. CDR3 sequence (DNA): TGTGCCAGCAGCCAAGACCAGGGTTCACCCCTCCACTTT.

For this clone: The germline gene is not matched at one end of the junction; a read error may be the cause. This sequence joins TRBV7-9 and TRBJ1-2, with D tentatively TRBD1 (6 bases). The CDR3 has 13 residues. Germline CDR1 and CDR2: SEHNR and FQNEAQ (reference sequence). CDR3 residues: CSSSLEAQGRYTF. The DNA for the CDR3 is TGTTCCAGCAGCTTAGAGGCGCAGGGGCGCTACACCTTC.